The rows below give T cell receptor beta chains drawn from one sample of a study of T cell responses to AZD1222 COVID-19 vaccine. The data were produced by immunoSEQ multiplex PCR, yet TCRdb's version contains in-frame clones alone and is incomplete. The data contain around 130,000 clones, roughly 93% of them singletons. Sequencing was performed on peripheral blood, taken on day 0 of AZD1222 vaccination. The receptor source for this set is an adult in good health. The CDR3 runs from the conserved cysteine through the conserved F or W. A D gene is named only where the DNA matches it firmly. Clone size appears in some rows only: once, few, many, or a class for an expanded clone.

-	-	TRBV7-3	TRBJ2-1	TGTGCCAGCAGCTTAGATAGCTACAATGAGCAGTTCTTC	CASSLDSYNEQFF
-	-	TRBV6-1	TRBJ2-5	TGTGCCAGCAGTGAACTCGAGACCCAGTACTTC	CASSELETQYF
-	-	TRBV27	TRBJ1-4	TGTGCCAGCAGACACAACCCCCTCCCAGCAGCAACTAATGAAAAACTGTTTTTT	CASRHNPLPAATNEKLFF
-	-	TRBV7-9	TRBJ1-1	TGTGCCAGCAGCTACCTGAACACTGAAGCTTTCTTT	CASSYLNTEAFF
-	-	TRBV3-1/TRBV3-2	TRBJ1-1	TGTGCCAGCAGCCGGATCAGGCTAGGGGTGAGGACTGAAGCTTTCTTT	CASSRIRLGVRTEAFF
-	-	TRBV6-4	TRBJ1-1	TGTGCCAGCAGTGAAGTATTTGGCACTGAAGCTTTCTTT	CASSEVFGTEAFF
-	-	TRBV5-5	TRBJ1-1	TGTGCCAGCAGCACGGGAGAGGGAGCTTTGAACACTGAAGCTTTCTTT	CASSTGEGALNTEAFF
-	TRBD1	TRBV30	TRBJ2-7	TGTGCCTGGGATCGCGACAGGGGGCACGAGCAGTACTTC	CAWDRDRGHEQYF
-	-	TRBV7-9	TRBJ2-1	TGTGCCAGCAGCCCAATTGGACTAAGGGGTAATGAGCAGTTCTTC	CASSPIGLRGNEQFF
-	TRBD1	TRBV3-1/TRBV3-2	TRBJ2-1	TGTGCCAGCAGCCCCCGGGGACAGAGCTACAATGAGCAGTTCTTC	CASSPRGQSYNEQFF
-	-	TRBV9	TRBJ2-2	TGTGCCAGCAGCGTACTAGCCGGGGAGCTGTTTTTT	CASSVLAGELFF
-	TRBD2	TRBV28	TRBJ2-1	TGTGCCAGCACCCCGGGACTAGCGGGCGATAGTGAGCAGTTCTTC	CASTPGLAGDSEQFF
-	TRBD1	TRBV27	TRBJ1-5	TGTGCCAGCAGTCTTAAACCGGGACAGGCTACCAATCAGCCCCAGCATTTT	CASSLKPGQATNQPQHF
-	-	TRBV6-5	TRBJ1-1	TGTGCCAGCAGTTACTCATCCGCCAGGGTTACTGAAGCTTTCTTT	CASSYSSARVTEAFF
once	TRBD2	TRBV5-8	TRBJ2-3	TGTGCCACCAAACTAGCGGCCACAGATACGCAGTATTTT	CATKLAATDTQYF
-	-	TRBV9	TRBJ1-3	TGTGCCAGCAGCGGATACTCTGGAAACACCATATATTTT	CASSGYSGNTIYF
-	TRBD2	TRBV18	TRBJ2-7	TGTGCCAGCTCTCCGCCGGGACTAGCGGGCAACTACGAGCAGTACTTC	CASSPPGLAGNYEQYF
-	TRBD2	TRBV7-2	TRBJ2-3	TGTGCCAGCAGCAAGCGGGAGGGAAGCACAGATACGCAGTATTTT	CASSKREGSTDTQYF
-	-	TRBV2	TRBJ1-5	TGTGCCAGCAGTGTCACCTTCGGGACAAATAGCAATCAGCCCCAGCATTTT	CASSVTFGTNSNQPQHF
-	TRBD1	TRBV10-3	TRBJ2-2	TGTGCCATCAGTGGGGACAGGGACACCGGGGAGCTGTTTTTT	CAISGDRDTGELFF
-	-	TRBV28	TRBJ1-2	TGTGCCAGCAGAGGTAAAGGGGCTTCTGGCTACACCTTC	CASRGKGASGYTF
-	-	TRBV7-9	TRBJ2-3	TGTGCCAGCAGCTTAGGTTCTGGTAGCACAGATACGCAGTATTTT	CASSLGSGSTDTQYF
-	-	TRBV27	TRBJ2-7	TGTGCCAGCAGGTTAAGGGGGGTGGGGTACGAGCAGTACTTC	CASRLRGVGYEQYF
-	-	TRBV7-9	TRBJ2-1	TGTGCCAGCAGGTTCGCCACAGGGCCCTACAATGAGCAGTTCTTC	CASRFATGPYNEQFF
-	-	TRBV6-5	TRBJ2-3	TGTGCCAGCAGCCTAACAGGGTTGATCACAGATACGCAGTATTTT	CASSLTGLITDTQYF
once	-	TRBV20-1	TRBJ2-2	TGCAGTGCTAGTTCGGTGACAGCGAACACCGGGGAGCTGTTTTTT	CSASSVTANTGELFF
-	-	TRBV7-8	TRBJ1-1	TGTGCCAGCAGCATTGCTACGAACACTGAAGCTTTCTTT	CASSIATNTEAFF
-	-	TRBV5-1	TRBJ1-2	TGCGCCAGCAGCCCAGGGTCAAAGACTAACTATGGCTACACCTTC	CASSPGSKTNYGYTF
-	TRBD1	TRBV19	TRBJ1-3	TGTGCCAGTAGTACGCCGGGACAGGACTCTGGAAACACCATATATTTT	CASSTPGQDSGNTIYF
-	-	TRBV2	TRBJ1-5	TGTGCCAGCAGTGAAATAGGCACCCTAGGTCAGCCCCAGCATTTT	CASSEIGTLGQPQHF
-	-	TRBV19	TRBJ2-7	TGTGCCAGTAGTTCAACAGGGCCCACCCTAAGGGAGCAGTACTTC	CASSSTGPTLREQYF
-	-	TRBV27	TRBJ2-1	TGTGCCAGCAGTTTATCAGCCGTGGTGAGCTCCTACAATGAGCAGTTCTTC	CASSLSAVVSSYNEQFF
-	TRBD1	TRBV5-1	TRBJ1-6	TGCGCCAGCAGCTTAAGGACAGGAGATTCACCCCTCCACTTT	CASSLRTGDSPLHF
-	TRBD1	TRBV19	TRBJ1-5	TGTGCCAGTAGAATTGACAGGGCCCCCAATCAGCCCCAGCATTTT	CASRIDRAPNQPQHF
once	-	TRBV18	TRBJ2-2	TGTGCCAGCTCACCAACCACGAACACCGGGGAGCTGTTTTTT	CASSPTTNTGELFF
once	TRBD2	TRBV27	TRBJ2-3	TGTGCCAGCACCCAACTTGGACTAGCGCGATCAGATACGCAGTATTTT	CASTQLGLARSDTQYF
-	TRBD1	TRBV5-1	TRBJ2-7	TGCGCCAGCAGCTCCCGGACAGGGGCTAACGAGCAGTACTTC	CASSSRTGANEQYF
-	-	TRBV3-1/TRBV3-2	TRBJ1-4	TGTGCCAGCAGCCTACGGTGGGGAAATAATGAAAAACTGTTTTTT	CASSLRWGNNEKLFF
few	-	TRBV7-9	TRBJ1-1	TGTGCCAGCAGCTTAGCAAAGGGGGCTGAAGCTTTCTTT	CASSLAKGAEAFF
-	-	TRBV14	TRBJ2-2	TGTGCCAGCAGCCAAGATCGGAGCGGGGAGCTGTTTTTT	CASSQDRSGELFF
-	-	TRBV7-8	TRBJ2-7	TGTGCCAGCAGCTTAGGGCAGGTGAGGACCTACGAGCAGTACTTC	CASSLGQVRTYEQYF
-	TRBD1	TRBV30	TRBJ1-1	TGTGCCTGGATTCCCCCCAGGGGGCGACGAACTGAAGCTTTCTTT	CAWIPPRGRRTEAFF
-	-	TRBV7-3	TRBJ2-1	TGTGCCAGCAGCCACCTCCTCAACGACAGGCACAATGAGCAGTTCTTC	CASSHLLNDRHNEQFF
-	TRBD1	TRBV28	TRBJ1-5	TGTGCCAGCAGTTTCCTACAGGGGCTCAATCAGCCCCAGCATTTT	CASSFLQGLNQPQHF
-	-	TRBV6-5	TRBJ1-5	TGTGCCAGCAGACCTGACAGGTCCGATAATCAGCCCCAGCATTTT	CASRPDRSDNQPQHF
-	-	TRBV10-3	TRBJ2-7	TGTGCCATCAGTGAGTCTCTACTAGACTACGAGCAGTACTTC	CAISESLLDYEQYF
-	-	TRBV14	TRBJ2-1	TGTGCCAGCAGCCAAGTGGGCAGTTATTATGATGAGCAGTTCTTC	CASSQVGSYYDEQFF
-	-	TRBV2	TRBJ1-1	TGTGCCAGCAGGATACAGGGGAACACTGAAGCTTTCTTT	CASRIQGNTEAFF
-	-	TRBV5-1	TRBJ1-4	TGCGCCAGCAGCTTGGACAGGGCGGGTGAAAAACTGTTTTTT	CASSLDRAGEKLFF
-	TRBD1	TRBV6-1	TRBJ1-2	TGTGCCAGCAGTGAGAGGACAGGCGGCTATGGCTACACCTTC	CASSERTGGYGYTF
-	-	TRBV3-1/TRBV3-2	TRBJ1-2	TGTGCCAGCAGCCAAGCGTCAGCTAACTATGGCTACACCTTC	CASSQASANYGYTF
-	TRBD1	TRBV7-2	TRBJ1-1	TGTGCCAGCAGCTCAATGGGACAGGGGAATACTGAAGCTTTCTTT	CASSSMGQGNTEAFF
-	-	TRBV14	TRBJ1-5	TGTGCCAGCAGCACTGGTATTTATCAGCCCCAGCATTTT	CASSTGIYQPQHF
-	-	TRBV6-6	TRBJ1-2	TGTGCCAGCAGTTTCGGGGTATGGGATGGCTACACCTTC	CASSFGVWDGYTF